This section outlines one T cell receptor (beta chain) sequence together with its context. Its specificity is not known. The data originate from a study of identical twins. Study-wide results and caveats: It was cross-sectional statistical analysis, not following the same donors, that the conclusions relied on.

TCRdb ran MiXCR on the 5' RACE reads and lists one entry per CDR3 protein. The sample has hundreds of thousands of distinct CDR3 sequences, 15% to 20% seen once. Unmatched junction bases numbered 7, after V lost 5 bases and J lost 2 bases. This CDR3 spans 16 amino acids. The same sample was also used in a study of T cells expressing NK-cell markers.

The receptor was isolated from a woman younger than 30 in good health. The chain uses TRBV12-3 or TRBV12-4 and TRBJ2-7, with 12 bases aligning to TRBD2. The sequenced material came from PBMCs. As DNA, the CDR3 is TGTGCCAGCAGTCCCAGACTAGCGGGAGCCCCCTACGAGCAGTACTTC. Translating gives CASSPRLAGAPYEQYF.